The clone carrying this T cell receptor beta chain was observed at least ten times. Its specificity is unknown. These data come from a study of CD8 T cells in ankylosing spondylitis. Molecular-barcoded quantitative 5'-RACE produced these TCR beta libraries. TCRdb re-derived calls from the 5' RACE reads in MiXCR, one entry per CDR3 protein. The sample holds about 64,000 distinct CDR3 sequences, 6.2% seen once. The CDR3 is 14 residues long. Germline V lookup: CDR1 SGHNT, CDR2 YENEEA. V was cut by 5 bases and J by 1 base, with 8 bases left in between. Overall study results and limits: Disease-linked clones were reportedly significantly enriched in matched ankylosing spondylitis synovial fluid. Disease-linked clones proved CD8+ and comparatively uncommon in peripheral blood. Blood of patients with ankylosing spondylitis appeared to be characterized by a TCR beta motif of eight highly homologous variants.

The genes are TRBV11-3 and TRBJ2-2; D call uncertain. The sample taken for sequencing was synovial fluid, either unsorted or a sorted T cell fraction (not recorded which). The TCR was taken from a male donor with ankylosing spondylitis. CDR3 in DNA: TGTGCCAGCAGCACCTACGGGAACACCGGGGAGCTGTTTTTT. Translation: CASSTYGNTGELFF.